This T cell receptor (beta chain) came from a study of blood T cell repertoires in COVID-19. Whole-study context: The cDNA or gDNA used as material had been derived from T cells, B-cell-depleted T cells, or PBMCs.

Repertoires were generated with immunoSEQ multiplex PCR, while TCRdb's copy carries only in-frame clones and drops some. The data show just under 80,000 clones, approximately 85% seen once. The V gene lost 0 bases and the J gene lost 2 bases, with 11 bases spanning the gap. Germline-derived CDR1 and CDR2 are MGHRA and YSYEKL. There are 16 residues in the CDR3. The chain carries TRBV4-1 and TRBJ1-5; D is possibly TRBD1 (5 bases). The source is a human donor in a cohort sampled during active COVID-19. The sample taken for sequencing was peripheral blood. CDR3 loop: CASSQDVGLGNQPQHF. For the CDR3, the DNA is TGCGCCAGCAGCCAAGATGTGGGGCTGGGCAATCAGCCCCAGCATTTT.